The entry that follows covers one T cell receptor (beta chain) sequence. Clones were read by immunoSEQ multiplex PCR, and TCRdb kept only the in-frame ones, dropping some. Of hundreds of thousands of clones listed, around 91% are singletons. This sample is part of a study of blood T cell repertoires in COVID-19. CDR3 size: 15 residues. Germline assignment: CDR1 SGHRS and CDR2 YFSETQ. V was trimmed by 3 bases and J by 0 bases, leaving 11 bases between them. The clonotype was recovered from a young man who had recovered from COVID-19. Source material: PBMCs or T cells enriched from blood (not recorded which). The gene calls are TRBV5-1 and TRBJ2-3; D call uncertain. CDR3 in amino acids: CASSWATVSTDTQYF. Here the CDR3 DNA reads TGCGCCAGCAGCTGGGCCACGGTTAGCACAGATACGCAGTATTTT.